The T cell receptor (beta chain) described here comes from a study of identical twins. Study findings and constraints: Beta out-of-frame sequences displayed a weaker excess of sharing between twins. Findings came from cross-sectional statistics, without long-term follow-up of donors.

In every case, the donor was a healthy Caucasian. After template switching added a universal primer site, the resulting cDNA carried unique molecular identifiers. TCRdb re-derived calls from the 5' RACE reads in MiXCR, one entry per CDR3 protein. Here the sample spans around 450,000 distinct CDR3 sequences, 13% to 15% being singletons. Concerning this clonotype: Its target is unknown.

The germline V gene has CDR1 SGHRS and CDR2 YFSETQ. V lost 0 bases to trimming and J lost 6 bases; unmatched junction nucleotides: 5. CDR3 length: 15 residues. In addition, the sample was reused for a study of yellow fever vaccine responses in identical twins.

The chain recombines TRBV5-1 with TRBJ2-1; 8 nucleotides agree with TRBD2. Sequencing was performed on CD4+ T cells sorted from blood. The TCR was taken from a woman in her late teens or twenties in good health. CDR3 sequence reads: CASSLAGGAFNEQFF. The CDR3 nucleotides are TGCGCCAGCAGCTTGGCCGGGGGGGCTTTCAATGAGCAGTTCTTC.